The 13 T cell receptor beta chains below were found in one sample sequenced in a study of beta chain features in type 1 diabetes (dated by TCRdb to the late 2010s). The protocol used for the library was the immunoSEQ multiplex PCR assay. The entire amount of isolated RNA was reverse transcribed using the High Capacity cDNA Reverse Transcription Kit, so the sequenced TCRB transcripts were expressed ones. The table was pulled from immuneACCESS by TCRdb, which kept in-frame rearrangements only. Such tables lose some clones; where checked, under half of the loss comes from unresolved V genes, and the rest has no known cause. The sample records 200,000 to 250,000 clones, 16% of which are singletons. The leading ten clones occupy about 0.085% of the sample. Their recognized antigens are unknown. Study-wide findings and limitations: In all four CD4+ subsets, TCRB CDR3 length was moderately but significantly shorter in type 1 diabetes patients.

The specimen was naive CD4+ T cells from blood. The cell subset or site label of this sample denotes: true naive CD4+ T cells. These receptors were taken from a young man with type 1 diabetes.

This clone was observed a few times. This rearrangement joins TRBV7-2 to TRBJ2-5; D is possibly TRBD1 (6 bases). The germline gives CDR1 SGHTA, CDR2 FQGNSA. This CDR3 is 14 amino acids long. V was trimmed by 3 bases and J by 1 base, leaving 9 bases between them. The DNA of the CDR3 is TGTGCCAGCAGCTTGGGACAATCCCAAGAGACCCAGTACTTC. Translation: CASSLGQSQETQYF.

In its sample, this clone was seen a few times. This rearrangement joins TRBV27 to TRBJ2-1; 8 positions match TRBD1. J lost 5 bases, V lost 3 bases, and 9 bases had no gene match. There are 16 residues in the CDR3. From germline, CDR1 is MNHEY and CDR2 SMNVEV (reference sequence). The CDR3 loop reads CASSFVGQGANNEQFF. CDR3 coding DNA: TGTGCCAGCAGTTTCGTTGGTCAGGGGGCCAACAATGAGCAGTTCTTC.

This clone was detected only a few times. This sequence joins TRBV5-1 and TRBJ2-7, with 9 bases matching TRBD1. J gave up 4 bases and V 7 bases, and 3 bases lay outside the gene matches. Germline CDR1 reads SGHRS; CDR2 reads YFSETQ. This CDR3 has 12 residues. The CDR3 protein is CASGTGNYEQYF. For the CDR3, the DNA is TGCGCCAGCGGGACAGGGAATTACGAGCAGTACTTC.

The CDR3 sequence is CAWSVSRGYGYTF. The CDR3 bases are TGTGCCTGGAGTGTATCCAGGGGCTATGGCTACACCTTC. The chain is built from TRBV30 and TRBJ1-2, with D possibly matching TRBD1 (6 bases). This CDR3 is 13 amino acids long. In germline, CDR1 is GTSNPN, CDR2 SVGIG (reference sequence). V dropped 0 bases and J dropped 4 bases, with 9 bases sitting between them.

This clone was counted between two and nine times. The chain joins TRBV30 to TRBJ2-2; D uncertain. CDR3 size: 12 residues. Between the trimmed V and J ends, which lost 4 bases and 6 bases, there was a span of 9 bases. Germline CDR1 is GTSNPN and CDR2 is SVGIG (reference sequence). CDR3 in amino acids: CAWTAAAGELFF. The CDR3 region has the DNA TGTGCCTGGACGGCGGCGGCCGGGGAGCTGTTTTTT. The whole variable domain, remainder taken from reference TRBV30 and TRBJ2-2, is SQTIHQWPATLVQPVGSPLSLECTVEGTSNPNLYWYRQAAGRGLQLLFYSVGIGQISSEVPQNLSASRPQDRQFILSSKKLLLSDSGFYLCAWTAAAGELFFGEGSRLTVL.

This clone has only a few counts. The chain uses TRBV29-1 and TRBJ2-7; D gene uncertain. The CDR3 consists of 12 residues. The germline V gene encodes CDR1 SQVTM and CDR2 ANQGSEA. The V end lost 2 bases, the J end lost 6 bases, and 11 bases lay between the germline ends. The CDR3 protein is CSVELVQSEQYF. The CDR3 coding sequence is TGCAGCGTTGAATTGGTCCAGTCCGAGCAGTACTTC.

With regard to this clone: Within the sample, other DNA sequences also encode this same CDR3. V and J are TRBV30 and TRBJ1-2, with D unclear. The CDR3 contains 11 residues. Per germline, CDR1 GTSNPN and CDR2 SVGIG (reference sequence). V gave up 4 bases and J gave up 4 bases, with 7 bases separating them. CDR3 in DNA: TGTGCCTGGAATTTGGGCTATGGCTACACCTTC. Its translation is CAWNLGYGYTF.

This clone turned up a few times. V gene TRBV6-1 combines with J gene TRBJ2-3, with 11 bases identical to TRBD2. Germline CDR1 reads MNHNS; CDR2 reads SASEGT. The CDR3 length is 16 residues. The ends lost 1 base at V and 5 bases at J; junction bases unmatched: 5. Written as DNA, the CDR3 is TGTGCCAGCAGTGAAGTACTAGCGGGAGTGAGAGATACGCAGTATTTT. Protein product: CASSEVLAGVRDTQYF.

This clone was observed a handful of times. The rearrangement joins TRBV7-8 to TRBJ2-5, with no clear D. The V gene's germline CDR1 is SGHVS and CDR2 FQNEAQ. V shed 0 bases and J shed 5 bases, with 10 bases lying between them. The CDR3 spans 14 residues. This chain's CDR3 is CASSLARAEETQYF. Written as DNA, the CDR3 is TGTGCCAGCAGCTTAGCAAGGGCGGAGGAGACCCAGTACTTC.

V and J are TRBV29-1 and TRBJ2-1, with D possibly being TRBD1 (6 bases). Germline CDR1 is SQVTM and CDR2 is ANQGSEA. V dropped 6 bases and J dropped 9 bases, with 21 bases sitting between them. The CDR3 loop spans 14 amino acids. CDR3 region: CSVHNIIQGTEQFF. In nucleotides, the CDR3 is TGCAGCGTCCACAACATCATACAGGGTACTGAGCAGTTCTTC.

This clone was seen more than once but under ten times. This rearrangement joins TRBV7-9 to TRBJ2-7; 9 nucleotides line up with TRBD1. V was clipped by 5 bases and J by 4 bases; unmatched bases: 3. The CDR3 is 13 residues long. From germline, CDR1 is SEHNR and CDR2 FQNEAQ (reference sequence). CDR3 DNA: TGTGCCAGCAGCCCGGGACAGGGTTACGAGCAGTACTTC. Translated: CASSPGQGYEQYF.

V is TRBV4-3 and J is TRBJ2-7, with no clear D. V dropped 2 bases and J dropped 0 bases, with 14 bases sitting between them. The CDR3 contains 16 residues. Germline V gene data show CDR1 as LGHNA and CDR2 as YSLEER. The chain's CDR3 is CASSQSGALSSYEQYF. Written as DNA, the CDR3 is TGCGCCAGCAGCCAAAGTGGCGCCCTTAGCTCCTACGAGCAGTACTTC.

This chain links TRBV14 with TRBJ2-1; no clear D gene. Germline values: CDR1 SGHDN, CDR2 FVKESK. V shed 3 bases and J shed 0 bases, with 9 bases lying between them. This CDR3 contains 15 residues. CDR3 DNA sequence: TGTGCCAGCAGCCAGTATATCGGCTCCTACAATGAGCAGTTCTTC. Protein: CASSQYIGSYNEQFF.